A single sample gave rise to the 30 T cell receptor beta chains below, sequenced in a study of Ad26.COV2.S vaccination and SARS-CoV-2 variants (TCRdb year 2021). The sample's treatment or condition label, decoded: some 20 received Ad26.COV2.S at low or high dose, single or two shots; five or six received placebo; per-sample allocation not given. For vaccine and placebo recipients, the sequenced repertoires came from samples collected on day 63 after the first injection. The library was produced with the immunoSEQ multiplex PCR assay. The source is immuneACCESS, and TCRdb retained only in-frame sequences with V and J called. Part of the clones is not carried over; for the studies checked, unresolved V genes explain less than half of this, and the remainder is unexplained. Here the sample has approximately 340,000 clones; more than 75% occur a single time. The ten largest make up 2.5% to 3.5% of the sample.

Sample: peripheral blood, taken in a trial of Ad26.COV2.S vaccine versus placebo. These receptors all come from a person between 18 and 59 years old who received the Ad26.COV2.S COVID-19 vaccine or a placebo.

The V call is TRBV7-2, the J call TRBJ2-4, with D unclear. The CDR3 loop spans 13 amino acids. Per the germline V gene, CDR1 is SGHTA and CDR2 is FQGNSA. The V end lost 4 bases, the J end lost 1 base, and 5 bases lay between the germline ends. The CDR3 DNA reads as TGTGCCAGCAGCTCGCGGGCCAAAAACATTCAGTACTTC. The encoded protein is CASSSRAKNIQYF.

This chain connects TRBV4-1 to TRBJ2-5, with 11 bases lining up with TRBD2. The germline V gene encodes CDR1 MGHRA and CDR2 YSYEKL. Trimming cost V 0 bases and J 3 bases; bases outside gene matches: 12. This CDR3 has 19 amino acids. CDR3 in amino acids: CASSQDYGASGGIKETQYF. The CDR3 bases are TGCGCCAGCAGCCAAGATTACGGCGCTAGCGGGGGGATAAAAGAGACCCAGTACTTC.

The chain has TRBV5-1 and TRBJ2-3, with D perhaps given as TRBD1 or TRBD2 (5 bases each). The CDR3 consists of 13 residues. Germline values: CDR1 SGHRS, CDR2 YFSETQ. V gave up 2 bases and J gave up 5 bases, with 9 bases separating them. The CDR3 nucleotides are TGCGCCAGCAGCTTAGGGGCGGGAGATACGCAGTATTTT. Translation: CASSLGAGDTQYF.

This chain links TRBV18 with TRBJ1-4; D is possibly TRBD1 (5 bases). Germline V gene sequence: CDR1 KGHSH, CDR2 LQKENI. V lost 6 bases to trimming and J lost 7 bases, with 15 bases between them. CDR3 length: 14 residues. Written as DNA, the CDR3 is TGTGCCAGCTCGAGACAGCGGGACGGTGAAAAACTGTTTTTT. It specifies CASSRQRDGEKLFF.

The chain links TRBV24-1 to TRBJ2-4; D remains ambiguous. Germline CDR1 is KGHDR and CDR2 is SFDVKD. V lost 9 bases and J 11 bases, leaving 10 bases between the germline ends. CDR3 length equals 10 residues. DNA of the CDR3: TGTGCCACCCCGTTCCGGGTTCAGTACTTC. Its translation: CATPFRVQYF.

This chain links TRBV7-2 with TRBJ2-4; maybe TRBD2 (5 bases). The CDR3 contains 16 residues. V shed 4 bases and J shed 0 bases, with 13 bases lying between them. Germline assignment: CDR1 SGHTA and CDR2 FQGNSA. The CDR3 loop reads CASSSDSNIAKNIQYF. The CDR3 bases are TGTGCCAGCAGCTCGGACTCAAATATAGCCAAAAACATTCAGTACTTC.

J is TRBJ1-1 and V is TRBV5-6; D unresolved. Trimming pared 5 bases from V and 3 bases from J, leaving 14 bases between. From germline, CDR1 is SGHDT and CDR2 YYEEEE. There are 14 residues in the CDR3. In DNA form, the CDR3 reads TGTGCCAGCAGGTTTTTCCTCGAGGACACTGAAGCTTTCTTT. It is translated as CASRFFLEDTEAFF.

J is TRBJ2-1 and V is TRBV25-1; the match to TRBD1 covers 9 bases. Germline loops: CDR1 MGHDK, CDR2 SYGVNS. After removal of 6 bases from V and 7 bases from J, the junction contained 4 bases not matched to a gene. The CDR3 extends over 13 amino acids. The CDR3 sequence is CASRGQGTNEQFF. DNA of the CDR3: TGTGCCAGCAGAGGACAGGGGACGAATGAGCAGTTCTTC.

The V call is TRBV23-1, the J call TRBJ2-1, with D possibly matching TRBD2 (5 bases). TRBV23-1 is annotated as an ORF whose role is uncertain. V shed 0 bases and J shed 8 bases, with 11 bases lying between them. CDR3 size: 14 residues. CDR3 in DNA: TGCGCCAGCAGTCAATCTAGTAGCGCCGATGAGCAGTTCTTC. Protein: CASSQSSSADEQFF.

This chain uses TRBV10-3 with TRBJ2-7, with D possibly being TRBD1 (5 bases). The V and J ends lost 6 bases and 3 bases respectively, with 15 bases between them. The germline CDR1 and CDR2 sequences are ENHRY and SYGVKD. The CDR3 extends over 14 amino acids. CDR3 protein: CAIRHTGRDYEQYF. DNA for the CDR3: TGTGCCATCAGGCATACCGGCAGGGACTACGAGCAGTACTTC.

The chain recombines TRBV18 with TRBJ2-7, with 9 nucleotides matching TRBD2. V was clipped by 3 bases and J by 4 bases; unmatched bases: 7. The CDR3 is 15 residues long. Germline V gene data show CDR1 as KGHSH and CDR2 as LQKENI. The CDR3 bases are TGTGCCAGCTCACCCGGGACTAGCCCCCCGTACGAGCAGTACTTC. Its translation is CASSPGTSPPYEQYF.

This chain uses TRBV27 with TRBJ2-3; no clear D gene. Germline V gives CDR1 MNHEY, CDR2 SMNVEV (reference sequence). Trimming cost V 2 bases and J 3 bases, with 18 bases left between them. This CDR3 is 17 amino acids long. The CDR3 loop reads CASSLAQPTVPTDTQYF. As DNA, the CDR3 is TGTGCCAGCAGTTTAGCACAGCCGACTGTCCCTACAGATACGCAGTATTTT.

The chain employs TRBV4-1 and TRBJ2-1, with 8 positions matching TRBD1. Germline-derived CDR1 and CDR2 are MGHRA and YSYEKL. V lost 1 base and J lost 7; bases outside the gene matches: 12. CDR3 length: 17 amino acids. CDR3 sequence: CASSQGAGTGSKNEQFF. The CDR3 DNA reads TGCGCCAGCAGCCAAGGGGCCGGGACAGGCTCCAAGAATGAGCAGTTCTTC.

The V and J genes are TRBV13 and TRBJ2-2, with 8 bases aligning to TRBD1. This CDR3 spans 16 amino acids. The germline gives CDR1 PRHDT, CDR2 FYEKMQ (reference sequence). V lost 5 bases to trimming and J lost 6 bases; unmatched junction nucleotides: 11. The CDR3 nucleotides are TGTGCCAGCAGCCCATCCGACAGGGGCTATTCCGGGGAGCTGTTTTTT. Translating gives CASSPSDRGYSGELFF.

The chain links TRBV4-3 to TRBJ1-2; D unresolved. CDR1 is LGHNA, CDR2 YSLEER, per germline. Trimming removed 1 base at V and 0 bases at J, with 9 bases between. CDR3 size: 15 residues. The DNA of the CDR3 is TGCGCCAGCAGCCAAGTCACGGTAGCTAACTATGGCTACACCTTC. Translating gives CASSQVTVANYGYTF.

V usage is TRBV2 and J usage is TRBJ2-3; D possibly corresponds to TRBD1 (5 bases). The CDR3 is 14 amino acids. The ends were cut back, 0 bases at V and 12 bases at J, with 16 bases in the middle. The germline V gene encodes CDR1 SNHLY and CDR2 FYNNEI. The CDR3 is CASSEAGRTTRQYF. As DNA, the CDR3 is TGTGCCAGCAGTGAAGCCGGACGGACAACGAGACAGTATTTT.

The chain employs TRBV19 and TRBJ2-2; D is uncertain. The CDR3 spans 11 residues. Per germline, CDR1 LNHDA and CDR2 SQIVND (reference sequence). V was cut by 7 bases and J by 5 bases, with 5 bases left in between. The CDR3 reads CASTGTGELFF. The CDR3, as DNA: TGTGCCAGTACTGGAACCGGGGAGCTGTTTTTT.

The rearrangement joins TRBV25-1 to TRBJ1-2; D is uncertain. Per the germline V gene, CDR1 is MGHDK and CDR2 is SYGVNS. V dropped 1 base and J dropped 3 bases, with 6 bases sitting between them. The CDR3 loop spans 13 amino acids. The CDR3 DNA follows: TGTGCCAGCAGTGAATGGGTGGACTATGGCTACACCTTC. Its translation: CASSEWVDYGYTF.

This rearrangement joins TRBV9 to TRBJ2-2, with TRBD1 as a possible D gene (6 bases). This CDR3 comprises 15 residues. Germline CDR1 is SGDLS and CDR2 is YYNGEE. V was pared by 4 bases and J by 4 bases, with 14 bases between. CDR3 DNA: TGTGCCAGCAGCCCCAGGACAGTCGGCACCGGGGAGCTGTTTTTT. It translates to CASSPRTVGTGELFF.

This clone was recorded only once. V is TRBV7-2 and J is TRBJ2-2; the D gene is possibly TRBD2 (6 bases). Germline CDR1 is SGHTA and CDR2 is FQGNSA. There are 14 residues in the CDR3. V lost 5 bases and J lost 6, with 13 bases in between. The CDR3 nucleotides are TGTGCCAGCAGCCGGGACCCGGGGGCCGGGGAGCTGTTTTTT. Amino acids: CASSRDPGAGELFF. Using reference TRBV7-2 and TRBJ2-2 for the parts outside the CDR3, the full variable domain is GAGVSQSPSNKVTEKGKDVELRCDPISGHTALYWYRQSLGQGLEFLIYFQGNSAPDKSGLPSDRFSAERTGGSVSTLTIQRTQQEDSAVYLCASSRDPGAGELFFGEGSRLTVL.

In this sample, this clone turned up a few times. The rearrangement links TRBV5-5 to TRBJ1-6, with 9 bases lining up with TRBD1. The CDR3 consists of 15 residues. Germline loops: CDR1 SGHKS, CDR2 YYEKEE (reference sequence). V trimming: 4 bases; J trimming: 8 bases; junction bases outside the gene matches: 7. CDR3 sequence: CASSIIRDRDSPLHF. The CDR3 DNA reads TGTGCCAGCAGCATAATACGGGACAGGGATTCACCCCTCCACTTT.

Details on this clone: A read error may be the cause here, since a much bigger clone is one base away. This chain connects TRBV9 to TRBJ2-3; the D is unclear. The CDR3 loop spans 12 amino acids. The germline CDR1 and CDR2 sequences are SGDLS and YYNGEE. V lost 4 bases to trimming and J lost 2 bases, with 5 bases between them. The CDR3 here is CASSPNTDTQYF. DNA of the CDR3: TGTGCCAGCAGCCCAAACACAGATACGCAGTATTTT.

The chain carries TRBV10-3 and TRBJ2-2; 14 bases match TRBD2. Trimming removed 4 bases from V and 0 bases from J; junction bases left unmatched: 1. This CDR3 spans 17 amino acids. Germline lookup yields CDR1 ENHRY and CDR2 SYGVKD. The CDR3 DNA sequence: TGTGCCATCAGTGGGGGACTAGCGGGAGCGAACACCGGGGAGCTGTTTTTT. This encodes CAISGGLAGANTGELFF.

Here the CDR3 DNA reads TGTGCCAGCAGCTTAGCCATCGTAGGGTCAGGGGGTGGAGAGACCCAGTACTTC. It is translated as CASSLAIVGSGGGETQYF. The chain has TRBV7-8 and TRBJ2-5, with 7 bases identical to TRBD1. Germline V gene lookup returns CDR1 SGHVS and CDR2 FQNEAQ. The CDR3 is 18 amino acids. V shed 0 bases and J 4 bases; nucleotides not matched to a gene: 14.

The CDR3 bases are TGTGCCACCACAGGGCAGGGAGGGACCCAGTACTTC. Residues: CATTGQGGTQYF. The chain is built from TRBV7-6 and TRBJ2-5; either TRBD1 or TRBD2 may supply D (6 bases each). The V and J ends lost 10 bases and 7 bases respectively, with 16 bases between them. CDR3 length: 12 residues. Germline CDR1 and CDR2: SGHVS and FNYEAQ.

J is TRBJ2-7 and V is TRBV18; D ambiguous. In germline, CDR1 is KGHSH, CDR2 LQKENI. CDR3 size: 15 residues. V dropped 3 bases and J dropped 0 bases, with 12 bases sitting between them. CDR3 DNA sequence: TGTGCCAGCTCACCCTCGACGTTCGCCTCCTACGAGCAGTACTTC. Amino acid sequence: CASSPSTFASYEQYF.

The rearrangement joins TRBV6-6 to TRBJ1-3, with D possibly TRBD1 on 5 matching bases. V was shortened by 7 bases and J by 0 bases, with 16 bases between the two germline ends. Germline CDR1 reads MNHNY; CDR2 reads SVGAGI (reference sequence). The CDR3 length is 16 residues. Written as DNA, the CDR3 is TGTGCCAGCACCCAGCGGGGGATTAACTCTGGAAACACCATATATTTT. This encodes CASTQRGINSGNTIYF.

The V and J genes are TRBV24-1 and TRBJ2-1; 14 nucleotides match TRBD2. CDR3 length: 21 amino acids. Per germline, CDR1 KGHDR and CDR2 SFDVKD. With V trimmed by 4 bases and J by 8 bases, 21 bases remained unmatched. In nucleotides, the CDR3 is TGTGCCACCAGTGACCCGCCCGGGACTAGCGGGGGTCGAGGGGGATTCGATGAGCAGTTCTTC. The encoded protein is CATSDPPGTSGGRGGFDEQFF.

The V and J genes are TRBV4-3 and TRBJ2-1; 9 positions agree with TRBD1. Germline loops: CDR1 LGHNA, CDR2 YSLEER. CDR3 length equals 17 residues. Trimming at V came to 4 bases and at J to 8 bases, leaving 15 bases not matched to a gene. Written as DNA, the CDR3 is TGCGCCAGCAGCCGACTAGCCCGGGACAGGGATAGGGATGAGCAGTTCTTC. It translates to CASSRLARDRDRDEQFF.

The chain links TRBV7-9 to TRBJ2-1; D not certain. The V and J ends lost 3 bases and 8 bases respectively, with 14 bases between them. The CDR3 totals 14 residues. The germline V gene encodes CDR1 SEHNR and CDR2 FQNEAQ (reference sequence). CDR3 amino acids: CASSFTLVRDEQFF. In DNA form, the CDR3 reads TGTGCCAGCAGCTTCACCCTGGTTAGGGATGAGCAGTTCTTC. Full variable domain (remainder filled in from reference TRBV7-9 and TRBJ2-1): DTGVSQNPRHKITKRGQNVTFRCDPISEHNRLYWYRQTLGQGPEFLTYFQNEAQLEKSRLLSDRFSAERPKGSFSTLEIQRTEQGDSAMYLCASSFTLVRDEQFFGPGTRLTVL.